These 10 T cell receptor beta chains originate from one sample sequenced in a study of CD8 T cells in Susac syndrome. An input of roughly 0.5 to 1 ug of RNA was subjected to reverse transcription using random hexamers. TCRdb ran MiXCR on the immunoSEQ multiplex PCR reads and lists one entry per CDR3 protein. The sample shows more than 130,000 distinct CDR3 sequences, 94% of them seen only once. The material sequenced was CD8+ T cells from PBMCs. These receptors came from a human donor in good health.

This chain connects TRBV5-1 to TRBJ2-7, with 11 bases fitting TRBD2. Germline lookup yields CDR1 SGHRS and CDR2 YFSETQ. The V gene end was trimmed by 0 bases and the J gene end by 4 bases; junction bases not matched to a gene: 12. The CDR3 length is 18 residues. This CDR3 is CASSLGTSGSGLGYEQYF. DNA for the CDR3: TGCGCCAGCAGCTTGGGGACTAGCGGGTCAGGGTTGGGATACGAGCAGTACTTC.

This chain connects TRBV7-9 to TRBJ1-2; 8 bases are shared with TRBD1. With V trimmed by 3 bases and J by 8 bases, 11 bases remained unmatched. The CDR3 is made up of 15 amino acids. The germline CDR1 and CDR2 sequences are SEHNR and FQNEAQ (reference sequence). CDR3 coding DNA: TGTGCCAGCAGCTTTTCCCTCCAGGGGGCAGACGGCTACACCTTC. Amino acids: CASSFSLQGADGYTF.

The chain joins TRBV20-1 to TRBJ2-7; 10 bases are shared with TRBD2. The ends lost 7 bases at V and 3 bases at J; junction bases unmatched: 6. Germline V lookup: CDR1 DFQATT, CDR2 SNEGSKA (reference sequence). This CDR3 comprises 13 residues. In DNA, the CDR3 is TGCAGTGGAGCGGGACTAGCGAGCTACGAGCAGTACTTC. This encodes CSGAGLASYEQYF.

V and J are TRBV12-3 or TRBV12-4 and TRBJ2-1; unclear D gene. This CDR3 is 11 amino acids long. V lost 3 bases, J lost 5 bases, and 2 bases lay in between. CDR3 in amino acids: CASSLNNEQFF. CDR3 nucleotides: TGTGCCAGCAGTTTGAACAATGAGCAGTTCTTC.

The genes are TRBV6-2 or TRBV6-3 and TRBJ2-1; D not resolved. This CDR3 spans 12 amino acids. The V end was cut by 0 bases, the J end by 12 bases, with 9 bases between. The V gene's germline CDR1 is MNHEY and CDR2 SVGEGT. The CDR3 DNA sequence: TGTGCCAGCAGTTACTCGCCAGTGCCGCAGTTCTTC. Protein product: CASSYSPVPQFF.

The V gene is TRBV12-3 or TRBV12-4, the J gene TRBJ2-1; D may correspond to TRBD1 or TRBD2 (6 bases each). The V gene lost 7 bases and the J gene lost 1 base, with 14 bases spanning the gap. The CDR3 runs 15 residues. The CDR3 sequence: CASTLGGSSYNEQFF. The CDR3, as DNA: TGTGCCAGCACCCTAGGGGGGAGTTCCTACAATGAGCAGTTCTTC.

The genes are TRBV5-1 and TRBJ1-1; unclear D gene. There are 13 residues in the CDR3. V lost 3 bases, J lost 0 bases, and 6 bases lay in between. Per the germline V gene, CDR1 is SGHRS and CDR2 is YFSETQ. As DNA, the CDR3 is TGCGCCAGCAGCTCCTCAGTGAACACTGAAGCTTTCTTT. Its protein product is CASSSSVNTEAFF.

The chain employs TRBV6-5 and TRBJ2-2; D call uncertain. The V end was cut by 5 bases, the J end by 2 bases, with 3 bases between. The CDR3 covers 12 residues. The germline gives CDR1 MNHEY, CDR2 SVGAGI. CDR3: CASSINTGELFF. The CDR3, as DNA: TGTGCCAGCAGTATAAACACCGGGGAGCTGTTTTTT.

CDR3 sequence: CSARRSGEAKNIQYF. The CDR3, as DNA: TGCAGTGCTAGGAGGAGTGGGGAAGCCAAAAACATTCAGTACTTC. The chain employs TRBV20-1 and TRBJ2-4, with D unclear. The germline V gene encodes CDR1 DFQATT and CDR2 SNEGSKA (reference sequence). Deletions cut 3 bases from V and 0 bases from J, with 12 bases between. The CDR3 extends over 15 amino acids.

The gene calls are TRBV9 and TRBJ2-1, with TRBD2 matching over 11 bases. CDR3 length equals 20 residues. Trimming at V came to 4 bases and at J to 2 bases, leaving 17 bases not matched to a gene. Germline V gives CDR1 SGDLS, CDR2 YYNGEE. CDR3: CASSNPVETSGNSTYNEQFF. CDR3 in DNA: TGTGCCAGCAGCAACCCGGTAGAGACTAGCGGGAATTCGACCTACAATGAGCAGTTCTTC.